The next 10 T cell receptor beta chains were all read from a single sample in a study of CXCR3-negative and CXCR3-positive naive CD8 T cells. Libraries of TRB cDNA were made by 5' RACE and carried UMIs. TCRdb re-called the 5' RACE reads and catalogs CDR3 proteins one per entry, DNA excluded. The listing contains about 90,000 distinct CDR3 sequences. The sequenced sample consisted of naive CXCR3- CD8+ T cells from blood. Noted subset: CD45RO-CCR7+CD27+CD95- naive CD8+ T cells lacking CXCR3 (TNR3-). The source is a human donor in good health. Some clones in this sample may be carry-over from other donors' samples.

This chain joins TRBV6-4 and TRBJ1-1. The CDR3 runs 14 residues. CDR1 is MRHNA and CDR2 is SNTAGT in the germline V gene. The chain's CDR3 is CASSDTDRNTEAFF.

This chain links TRBV12-3 or TRBV12-4 with TRBJ2-1; with no DNA, the TCRdb D assignment of TRBD2 cannot be verified. The CDR3 spans 13 residues. The CDR3 here is CASSSGGGNEQFF.

This chain uses TRBV20-1 with TRBJ2-7. CDR3 length: 12 amino acids. Per germline, CDR1 DFQATT and CDR2 SNEGSKA (reference sequence). CDR3 in amino acids: CSARDLENEQYF.

V usage is TRBV11-1 and J usage is TRBJ2-1; TCRdb outputs TRBD2, but without DNA this stays unchecked. Germline V gene data show CDR1 as SGHAT and CDR2 as FQDESV (reference sequence). The CDR3 is 17 residues long. The CDR3 sequence is CASSLASLAGGGNEQFF.

The chain is built from TRBV11-1 and TRBJ2-6; without DNA, the TCRdb call of TRBD2 cannot be checked. Germline V gives CDR1 SGHAT, CDR2 FQDESV (reference sequence). The CDR3 is made up of 16 amino acids. The CDR3 sequence is CATRSGGASLANVLTF.

This rearrangement joins TRBV4-3 to TRBJ1-1; TCRdb's D call of TRBD1 is untestable without DNA. CDR3 size: 16 residues. Germline CDR1 and CDR2: LGHNA and YSLEER. CDR3 amino acids: CASSLGTGDPNTEAFF.

This chain connects TRBV7-2 to TRBJ2-3. Germline CDR1 is SGHTA and CDR2 is FQGNSA. The CDR3 covers 14 residues. CDR3: CASSLVSSTDTQYF.

The J gene is TRBJ1-3, the V gene TRBV29-1; checking the TCRdb D call of TRBD1 is not possible without DNA. In germline, CDR1 is SQVTM, CDR2 ANQGSEA. The CDR3 consists of 14 residues. This CDR3 reads CSVAGHPAGNTIYF.

The J gene is TRBJ1-5, the V gene TRBV20-1; there is no DNA to check the TCRdb D call of TRBD1. Germline values: CDR1 DFQATT, CDR2 SNEGSKA (reference sequence). This CDR3 contains 14 residues. The chain's CDR3 is CSARYRGLGQPQHF.

V is TRBV29-1 and J is TRBJ2-1; the D gene TCRdb calls, TRBD1, cannot be checked with no DNA. CDR3 length: 15 residues. Per the germline V gene, CDR1 is SQVTM and CDR2 is ANQGSEA. This chain's CDR3 is CSVEEGRTGYNEQFF.